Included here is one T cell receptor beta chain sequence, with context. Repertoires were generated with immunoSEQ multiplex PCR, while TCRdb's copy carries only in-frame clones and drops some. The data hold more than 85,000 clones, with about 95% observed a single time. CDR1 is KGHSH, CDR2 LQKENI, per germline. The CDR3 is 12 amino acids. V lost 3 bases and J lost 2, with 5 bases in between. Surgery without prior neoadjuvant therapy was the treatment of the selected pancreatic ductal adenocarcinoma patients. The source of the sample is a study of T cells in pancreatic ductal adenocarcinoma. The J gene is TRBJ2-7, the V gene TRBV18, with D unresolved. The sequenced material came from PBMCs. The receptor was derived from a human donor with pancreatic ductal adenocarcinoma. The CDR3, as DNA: TGTGCCAGCTCACCTCAGACCTACGAGCAGTACTTC. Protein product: CASSPQTYEQYF.